These T cell receptor beta chains were read from a single sample in a study of CD8 T cells in Susac syndrome. Using its own MiXCR run on the immunoSEQ multiplex PCR reads, TCRdb lists one record per CDR3 protein. The sample has fewer than 90,000 distinct CDR3 sequences, 90% to 95% seen once; the top ten hold approximately 0.45%. Sequences were obtained from CD8+ T cells from PBMCs. The source of these receptors is a human donor with Susac syndrome. Each CDR3 is given with its conserved first and last residue. D genes are given only for firm matches. Clone size is shown for a subset of rows, as once, few, many or a class of expanded clone.

D gene | J gene | V gene | clone size | CDR3 protein | CDR3 DNA
. | TRBJ2-1 | TRBV24-1 | . | CATKSAQSLYNEQFF | TGTGCCACCAAATCGGCGCAAAGCCTCTACAATGAGCAGTTCTTC
. | TRBJ2-3 | TRBV27 | . | CASSLSGSTDTQYF | TGTGCCAGCAGTTTAAGCGGGAGCACAGATACGCAGTATTTT
. | TRBJ2-3 | TRBV7-2 | . | CASSSTGPPADTQYF | TGTGCCAGCAGCTCTACCGGACCCCCTGCAGATACGCAGTATTTT
. | TRBJ2-1 | TRBV4-3 | once | CASSQDMFRRDNEQFF | TGCGCCAGCAGCCAAGACATGTTTCGCAGGGACAATGAGCAGTTCTTC
. | TRBJ2-1 | TRBV6-2/TRBV6-3 | . | CASSPLGPSYNEQFF | TGTGCCAGCAGTCCCCTGGGCCCCTCCTACAATGAGCAGTTCTTC
TRBD1 | TRBJ1-1 | TRBV20-1 | . | CSATFPQGAVTEAFF | TGCAGTGCTACTTTTCCCCAGGGGGCCGTCACTGAAGCTTTCTTT
TRBD1 | TRBJ1-1 | TRBV9 | . | CASSGDRANTEAFF | TGTGCCAGCAGCGGAGACAGGGCGAACACTGAAGCTTTCTTT
. | TRBJ1-1 | TRBV2 | once | CASSEGRGGAMNTEAFF | TGTGCCAGCAGTGAAGGGAGGGGAGGGGCGATGAACACTGAAGCTTTCTTT
TRBD1 | TRBJ1-1 | TRBV20-1 | . | CSATMGQPNTEAFF | TGCAGTGCCACAATGGGACAGCCGAACACTGAAGCTTTCTTT
TRBD1 | TRBJ1-4 | TRBV4-3 | . | CASSQGQGGEKLFF | TGCGCCAGCAGCCAAGGACAGGGGGGTGAAAAACTGTTTTTT
. | TRBJ2-1 | TRBV27 | . | CASSLTGNEQFF | TGTGCCAGCAGTTTGACAGGTAATGAGCAGTTCTTC
TRBD2 | TRBJ2-3 | TRBV6-4 | . | CASSDGTTYTDTQYF | TGTGCCAGCAGTGACGGGACTACATACACAGATACGCAGTATTTT
TRBD1 | TRBJ2-2 | TRBV10-3 | . | CAISDLDRGTGELFF | TGTGCCATCAGTGATCTTGACAGGGGAACCGGGGAGCTGTTTTTT
TRBD1 | TRBJ1-1 | TRBV18 | . | CASSTGQGGRAFF | TGTGCCAGCTCAACGGGACAGGGGGGTCGCGCTTTCTTT
. | TRBJ1-5 | TRBV3-1 | few | CASSQDRGSNQPQHF | TGTGCCAGCAGCCAAGATCGGGGGAGCAATCAGCCCCAGCATTTT
. | TRBJ1-4 | TRBV6-6 | . | CASSYSVEKLFF | TGTGCCAGCAGTTACTCGGTTGAAAAACTGTTTTTT
. | TRBJ2-1 | TRBV11-2 | . | CASSLSRAVGQFF | TGTGCCAGCAGCTTATCCCGGGCTGTAGGGCAGTTCTTC
. | TRBJ2-1 | TRBV11-2 | once | CASSRFNNEQFF | TGTGCCAGCAGCCGATTTAACAATGAGCAGTTCTTC
TRBD2 | TRBJ2-5 | TRBV7-9 | . | CASSPTRTSGRARETQYF | TGTGCCAGCAGCCCCACCAGGACTAGCGGGAGGGCAAGAGAGACCCAGTACTTC
. | TRBJ2-1 | TRBV7-9 | . | CASSPTLAYNEQFF | TGTGCCAGCAGCCCCACGTTGGCCTACAATGAGCAGTTCTTC
. | TRBJ1-1 | TRBV5-4 | . | CASGRTEAEAFF | TGTGCCAGCGGAAGGACAGAGGCTGAAGCTTTCTTT
. | TRBJ1-5 | TRBV27 | . | CASSPTGAGAGNQPQHF | TGTGCCAGCAGTCCTACGGGCGCGGGGGCGGGCAATCAGCCCCAGCATTTT
. | TRBJ2-5 | TRBV5-1 | . | CASNAFSQETQYF | TGCGCCAGCAACGCCTTCAGCCAAGAGACCCAGTACTTC
TRBD1 | TRBJ1-2 | TRBV20-1 | . | CSARNRGFRYGYTF | TGCAGTGCTAGAAACAGGGGGTTCAGATATGGCTACACCTTC
TRBD1 | TRBJ1-2 | TRBV30 | . | CAWAGTGYYGYTF | TGTGCCTGGGCCGGGACAGGGTACTATGGCTACACCTTC
TRBD2 | TRBJ2-1 | TRBV3-1 | few | CASSPGLGSHNEQFF | TGTGCCAGCAGCCCGGGACTAGGCTCCCACAATGAGCAGTTCTTC
. | TRBJ2-7 | TRBV15 | . | CATSRVSGRGYEQYF | TGTGCCACCAGCAGAGTAAGTGGCAGGGGCTACGAGCAGTACTTC
. | TRBJ2-3 | TRBV7-9 | . | CASSRDGSTDTQYF | TGTGCCAGCAGCCGGGACGGTAGCACAGATACGCAGTATTTT
. | TRBJ1-4 | TRBV4-3 | . | CASSQDSRKLGEKLFF | TGCGCCAGCAGCCAAGATTCCAGGAAATTGGGGGAAAAACTGTTTTTT
. | TRBJ1-3 | TRBV7-2 | . | CASSLATSGNTIYF | TGTGCCAGCAGCTTAGCGACCTCTGGAAACACCATATATTTT
. | TRBJ2-2 | TRBV4-2 | . | CASSPLVEGNGELFF | TGTGCCAGCAGCCCCCTCGTTGAGGGGAACGGGGAGCTGTTTTTT
. | TRBJ1-2 | TRBV12-3/TRBV12-4 | . | CASSLGSGYTF | TGTGCCAGCAGTTTGGGAAGTGGCTACACCTTC
TRBD2 | TRBJ2-7 | TRBV7-2 | . | CASSLGGDPYEQYF | TGTGCCAGCAGCTTGGGAGGGGACCCCTACGAGCAGTACTTC
TRBD1 | TRBJ2-1 | TRBV4-3 | . | CASSPGTGSNEQFF | TGCGCCAGCAGCCCAGGGACAGGATCTAATGAGCAGTTCTTC
. | TRBJ1-6 | TRBV6-5 | . | CASSYSTFGHLNSPLHF | TGTGCCAGCAGTTACTCGACCTTCGGCCACCTTAATTCACCCCTCCACTTT
TRBD2 | TRBJ2-7 | TRBV2 | . | CASMGTSGRRSNEQYF | TGTGCCAGCATGGGGACTAGCGGGAGGAGGTCCAACGAGCAGTACTTC
TRBD2 | TRBJ2-1 | TRBV2 | . | CASSLTSGRVGEQFF | TGTGCCAGCAGTCTGACTAGCGGGAGGGTTGGGGAGCAGTTCTTC
TRBD2 | TRBJ2-7 | TRBV6-2/TRBV6-3 | . | CASSWSPSGHPDEQYF | TGTGCCAGCAGTTGGTCCCCTAGCGGCCATCCGGACGAGCAGTACTTC
TRBD2 | TRBJ2-7 | TRBV11-2 | . | CASNPRGSGLSSSYEQYF | TGTGCCAGCAATCCCCGGGGTAGCGGGCTTAGTAGCTCCTACGAGCAGTACTTC
TRBD1 | TRBJ1-2 | TRBV29-1 | . | CSVDRTGGIDGYTF | TGCAGCGTTGACCGGACAGGGGGGATAGATGGCTACACCTTC
. | TRBJ2-3 | TRBV20-1 | . | CSATPVGTDTQYF | TGCAGTGCTACCCCTGTGGGCACAGATACGCAGTATTTT
. | TRBJ1-2 | TRBV12-3/TRBV12-4 | . | CASREGPGRMSSNYGYTF | TGTGCCAGCAGAGAAGGTCCGGGACGCATGAGTTCTAACTATGGCTACACCTTC
. | TRBJ1-6 | TRBV7-3 | . | CASSRGVNSPLHF | TGTGCCAGCAGCCGGGGGGTTAATTCACCCCTCCACTTT
. | TRBJ2-7 | TRBV18 | . | CASSPPGTSRSYEQYF | TGTGCCAGCTCACCACCGGGTACTAGCCGATCCTACGAGCAGTACTTC
. | TRBJ1-5 | TRBV2 | . | CASNRGDYSNQPQHF | TGTGCCAGCAATAGAGGAGACTATAGCAATCAGCCCCAGCATTTT
TRBD1 | TRBJ1-3 | TRBV4-1 | . | CASSQDPGQGNTIYF | TGCGCCAGCAGCCAAGATCCGGGACAGGGAAACACCATATATTTT
. | TRBJ1-2 | TRBV20-1 | . | CSARSVDGDGYTF | TGCAGTGCTAGGTCCGTCGATGGGGATGGCTACACCTTC
TRBD1 | TRBJ2-7 | TRBV29-1 | . | CSVGPGQGKHEQYF | TGCAGCGTCGGTCCGGGACAGGGGAAGCACGAGCAGTACTTC
. | TRBJ2-3 | TRBV5-1 | . | CASSLVPSHSTDTQYF | TGCGCCAGCAGCTTGGTGCCAAGCCATAGCACAGATACGCAGTATTTT
. | TRBJ2-2 | TRBV5-4 | . | CASSSTTPKTGELFF | TGTGCCAGCAGCTCGACTACCCCGAAAACCGGGGAGCTGTTTTTT
TRBD2 | TRBJ2-5 | TRBV18 | . | CASSRGAGDRETQYF | TGTGCCAGCTCACGAGGAGCGGGAGACCGAGAGACCCAGTACTTC
. | TRBJ2-3 | TRBV29-1 | . | CSVPGFGTDTQYF | TGCAGCGTTCCCGGCTTTGGCACAGATACGCAGTATTTT